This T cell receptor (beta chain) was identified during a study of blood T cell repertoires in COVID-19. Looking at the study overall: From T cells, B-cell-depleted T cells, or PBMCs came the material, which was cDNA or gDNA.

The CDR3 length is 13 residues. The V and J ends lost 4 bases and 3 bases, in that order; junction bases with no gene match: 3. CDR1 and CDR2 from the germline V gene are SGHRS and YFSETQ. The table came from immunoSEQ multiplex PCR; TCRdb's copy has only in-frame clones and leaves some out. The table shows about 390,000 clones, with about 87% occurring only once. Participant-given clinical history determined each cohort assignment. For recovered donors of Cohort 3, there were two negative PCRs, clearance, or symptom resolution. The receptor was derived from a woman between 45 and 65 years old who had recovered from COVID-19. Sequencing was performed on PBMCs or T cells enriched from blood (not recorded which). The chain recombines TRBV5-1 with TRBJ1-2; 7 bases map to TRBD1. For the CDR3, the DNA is TGCGCCAGCAGCCGAACAGGGGACTATGGCTACACCTTC. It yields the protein CASSRTGDYGYTF. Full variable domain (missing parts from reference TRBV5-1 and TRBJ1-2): KAGVTQTPRYLIKTRGQQVTLSCSPISGHRSVSWYQQTPGQGLQFLFEYFSETQRNKGNFPGRFSGRQFSNSRSEMNVSTLELGDSALYLCASSRTGDYGYTFGSGTRLTVV.